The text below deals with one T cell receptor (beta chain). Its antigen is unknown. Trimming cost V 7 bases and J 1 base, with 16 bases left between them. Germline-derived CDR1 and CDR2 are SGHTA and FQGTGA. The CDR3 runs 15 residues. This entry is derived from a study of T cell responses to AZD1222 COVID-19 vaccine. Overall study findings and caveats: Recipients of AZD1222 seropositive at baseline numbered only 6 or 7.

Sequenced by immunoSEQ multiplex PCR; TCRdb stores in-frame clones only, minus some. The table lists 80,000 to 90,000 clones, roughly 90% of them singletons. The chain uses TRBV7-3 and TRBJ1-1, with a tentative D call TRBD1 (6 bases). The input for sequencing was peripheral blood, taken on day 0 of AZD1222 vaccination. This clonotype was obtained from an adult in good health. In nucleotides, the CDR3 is TGTGCCAGCATGCCGACCGGGACACCGAACACTGAAGCTTTCTTT. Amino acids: CASMPTGTPNTEAFF.